This TCR beta chain came from a study of vaccination effects on CD4 cells after COVID-19 (dated by TCRdb to between 2021 and 2024). As for the study more broadly: Across the study, the median time from the second dose to post-vaccine sampling was 72 days (range 14 to 241). SARS-CoV-2 spike-specific CD4+ TCR repertoires were compared before and after mRNA vaccination in COVID-19 convalescent patients and in infection-naive vaccine recipients. The full study included approximately nine COVID-19 convalescent patients and a few SARS-CoV-2-naive healthy vaccine recipients. Cultures from other donors in the study were sequenced using the Oncomine TCR Beta short-read assay on an Illumina iSeq 100. Study-wide conclusions, independent of this receptor: The study was limited by a small number of convalescent patients, and early post-infection timepoints were lacking. Both infection-induced and vaccine-induced clones contracted markedly at late post-vaccination timepoints, which is consistent with waning T cell responses. In healthy vaccine recipients, vaccine-induced clones were almost all SARS-CoV-2 mono-reactive, with only 1 of 255 being cross-reactive with common cold coronaviruses.

The CDR3 covers 13 residues, taking in both the cysteine and the valine. Only the CDR3 part of the read is kept: 39 bases, read in frame from the first base. CDR1 and CDR2 are drawn from the germline V gene: MNHEY, SVGAGI. Trimming removed 6 bases from V and 2 bases from J; the gene matches leave 1 base unexplained. Regarding this clone: Its antigen has not been determined. No base quality values were provided; no much bigger clone lies one nucleotide off.

Preparation of the library involved the immunoSEQ multiplex PCR assay. TCR beta CDR3 sequencing was performed on DNA from the cultured, isolated CD4+ T cells. In the authors' own workflow: Non-productive TCR sequences were removed and reads were trimmed to the CDR3 region, keeping CDR3s of at least 7 amino acids. The MANAFEST web app was used to pick out antigen-specific clonotypes by comparing their expansion in peptide wells with that in reference cultures. To count as positive, a clone had to show expansion at FDR<0.05 compared with the reference and with all other wells, an odds ratio above 5, and a frequency above 0.1% in two replicate wells. A clonotype was defined as cross-reactive if the clonotype was significantly expanded both in SARS-CoV-2 spike wells and in at least one common cold coronavirus spike condition. CDR3 similarity was assessed by Levenshtein distance with the stringdist R package, and unrooted trees were built with ape in R 3.6.1. This immuneACCESS table, as held by TCRdb, lists in-frame sequences with V and J called but not all clones. Of the missing ones, under half trace to an unresolved V gene in checked studies; the others have no known cause. D and trimming were read from the DNA, whereas the V and J calls and clone size are those reported in that table. The sample data list tens of thousands of clones, and under 85% of these were observed just once. Roughly 0.94% of the sample comes from the top ten.

In the ViraFEST assay, PBMC were stimulated with viral peptide pools, and antigen-specific CD4+ T cell clonotypes were then identified by expansion using TCR sequencing. After about 10 days of culture, CD4+ T cells were isolated with the EasySep CD4+ T cell isolation kit. Each participant received two doses of an mRNA SARS-CoV-2 vaccine, either BNT162b2 or mRNA-1273. The absence of prior SARS-CoV-2 infection in healthy vaccine recipients was confirmed by negative nucleocapsid antibodies before and after vaccination. About 1.8 million PBMC per well were cultured with around 10 ug/ml peptides in IMDM containing 5% human AB serum, approximately 9.9 IU/ml IL-2 and gentamicin. Half of the culture medium was replaced with fresh IL-2-containing medium on days 3 and 7. Unless otherwise noted, each peptide stimulation condition was cultured in triplicate wells. Using Ficoll-Paque Plus gradient centrifugation, PBMC were separated from whole blood and then either used fresh or cryopreserved at -140C. The overlapping peptide pools covered the spike proteins of SARS-CoV-2 as well as those of the common cold coronaviruses HCoV-NL63, HCoV-OC43 and HCoV-229E. Genomic DNA was extracted from cultured CD4+ T cells with the QIAamp micro DNA kit.

Sequencing was performed on CD4+ T cells from PBMCs cultured with HCoV-OC43 spike peptides, taken after COVID-19 vaccination. In light of the paper, this sample's cell subset or site label describes: HCoV-OC43 spike overlapping peptide pool stimulation. The receptor's source is a human donor who received a COVID-19 vaccine. The chain is encoded by TRBV6-5 joined to TRBJ2-7, with 10 central nucleotides matching TRBD1. The CDR3 sequence is CASRGTGAYEQYV. At the DNA level, the sequence is TGTGCCAGCAGGGGGACAGGGGCCTACGAGCAGTACGTC.